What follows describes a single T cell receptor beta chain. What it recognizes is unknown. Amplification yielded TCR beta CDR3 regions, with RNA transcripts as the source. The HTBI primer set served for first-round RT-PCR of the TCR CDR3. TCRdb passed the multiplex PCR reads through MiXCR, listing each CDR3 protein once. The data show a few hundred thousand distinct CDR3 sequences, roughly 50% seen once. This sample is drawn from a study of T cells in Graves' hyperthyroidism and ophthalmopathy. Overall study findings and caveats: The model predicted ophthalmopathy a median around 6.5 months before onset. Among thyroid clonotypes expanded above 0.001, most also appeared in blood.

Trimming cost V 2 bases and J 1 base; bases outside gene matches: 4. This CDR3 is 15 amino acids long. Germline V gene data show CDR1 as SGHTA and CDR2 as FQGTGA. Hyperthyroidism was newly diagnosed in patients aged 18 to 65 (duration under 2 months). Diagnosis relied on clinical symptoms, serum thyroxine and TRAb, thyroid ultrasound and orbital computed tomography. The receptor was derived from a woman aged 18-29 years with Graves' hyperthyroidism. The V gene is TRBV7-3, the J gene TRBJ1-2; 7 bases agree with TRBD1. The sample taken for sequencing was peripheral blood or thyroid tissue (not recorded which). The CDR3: CASSLDRDLNYGYTF. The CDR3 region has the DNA TGTGCCAGCAGCTTAGACAGGGACCTTAACTATGGCTACACCTTC.